This T cell receptor beta chain comes out of a study of shared clonotypes between healthy human individuals. Sequencing was performed with immunoSEQ multiplex PCR; in TCRdb, only in-frame clones are kept and a portion is missing. This sample has 530,000 or so clones, with almost 80% found just once. The CDR3 is 15 amino acids. Trimming cost V 5 bases and J 5 bases; bases outside gene matches: 5. The sample comprised PBMCs. This receptor was identified in a woman in her thirties or forties in good health. Some clones in this sample may be carry-over from other donors' samples. The chain combines TRBV6-7 with TRBJ2-7; 14 positions agree with TRBD2. TRBV6-7 is treated as an ORF (open reading frame) with a function not yet certain. CDR3 DNA: TGTGCCAGCAGTAGACTAGCGGGAGGGTCGGACGAGCAGTACTTC. It yields the protein CASSRLAGGSDEQYF.